This entry lists 16 T cell receptor beta chains sequenced from one sample in a study of graft-versus-host responses after intestinal transplantation. Produced via immunoSEQ multiplex PCR; TCRdb's table is partial and in-frame only. The sample comprises some 90,000 clones, approximately 82% of which are singletons, and 0.83% rests with the top ten. These receptors' antigens are unknown. The sample in question was unstimulated CD4+ T cells sorted from spleen or lymph node cells, obtained before intestinal transplant. The receptors come from a human donor who received an intestinal transplant.

The gene calls are TRBV19 and TRBJ1-3; D not certain. V was cut by 7 bases and J by 0 bases, with 19 bases left in between. From germline, CDR1 is LNHDA and CDR2 SQIVND (reference sequence). The CDR3 runs to 17 residues. The CDR3 region has the DNA TGTGCCAGTAAAAGCCTCGAGGCGGGAAGCTCTGGAAACACCATATATTTT. Its translation is CASKSLEAGSSGNTIYF. Variable domain in full (rest from reference TRBV19 and TRBJ1-3): DGGITQSPKYLFRKEGQNVTLSCEQNLNHDAMYWYRQDPGQGLRLIYYSQIVNDFQKGDIAEGYSVSREKKESFPLTVTSAQKNPTAFYLCASKSLEAGSSGNTIYFGEGSWLTVV.

The J gene is TRBJ1-2, the V gene TRBV2; a weak D match, TRBD1 (5 bases). CDR3 length: 15 amino acids. Germline assignment: CDR1 SNHLY and CDR2 FYNNEI. Trimming left V 6 bases short and J 6 bases short, with 20 bases between. CDR3 residues: CASRANTRGNDGYTF. The CDR3 nucleotides read TGTGCCAGCAGGGCAAACACAAGGGGAAACGATGGCTACACCTTC.

The chain links TRBV6-1 to TRBJ2-7, with D possibly being TRBD1 (6 bases). Trimming removed 4 bases from V and 4 bases from J, with 20 bases in between. Germline values: CDR1 MNHNS, CDR2 SASEGT. The CDR3 length is 16 residues. As DNA, the CDR3 is TGTGCCAGCAGTGGCGAACCGGCCGGGACACCTTACGAGCAGTACTTC. Protein product: CASSGEPAGTPYEQYF.

CDR3 nucleotide sequence: TGTGCCAGCAGTCCAGGGTTCCTAGCGGGAGTCCCCTTAACCTACAATGAGCAGTTCTTC. As protein: CASSPGFLAGVPLTYNEQFF. The chain combines TRBV28 with TRBJ2-1; 10 bases are shared with TRBD2. The length of the CDR3 is 20 residues. Germline V gives CDR1 MDHEN, CDR2 SYDVKM. Unmatched junction bases numbered 18, after V lost 5 bases and J lost 2 bases.

CDR3 sequence (DNA): TGTGCCAGCAGCCCCCGAGGTAGTTATCTCACCGGGGAGCTGTTTTTT. It yields the protein CASSPRGSYLTGELFF. The chain has TRBV9 and TRBJ2-2; D is unclear. The CDR3 is 16 amino acids. V was shortened by 4 bases and J by 4 bases, with 17 bases between the two germline ends. CDR1 and CDR2 (germline): SGDLS, YYNGEE.

V and J are TRBV21-1 and TRBJ2-2; the table's D call TRBD1 went unverified against the DNA. TRBV21-1 is deemed a pseudogene. This CDR3 contains 13 residues. In DNA, the CDR3 is TGTGCCAGCAGCATAGCGGCCACCGGGGAGCTGTTTTTT. Translation: CASSIAATGELFF.

The chain combines TRBV19 with TRBJ2-7, with 10 positions matching TRBD2. The CDR3 consists of 12 residues. CDR1 is LNHDA, CDR2 SQIVND, per germline (reference sequence). The V and J ends lost 5 bases and 7 bases, in that order; junction bases with no gene match: 2. As DNA, the CDR3 is TGTGCCAGTAGTTTACTAGCGGGGGAGCAGTACTTC. This translates into CASSLLAGEQYF.

The chain employs TRBV1 and TRBJ1-3. TRBV1 is labeled a pseudogene. The CDR3 sequence is 16 residues long. The CDR3, as DNA: TGCACCAGCAGCCACCCGGGGAAGGAATCTGGAAACACCATATATTTT. Its translation: CTSSHPGKESGNTIYF.

Notes on this clone: Distinct nucleotide sequences in the sample also encode this CDR3. The chain has TRBV5-4 and TRBJ2-7; D might be TRBD2 (5 bases). The CDR3 consists of 12 residues. V was clipped by 1 base and J by 4 bases, with 6 bases between them. CDR1 is SGHNT, CDR2 YYREEE, per germline (reference sequence). Written as DNA, the CDR3 is TGTGCCAGCAGCTTGCGCGGGTACGAGCAGTACTTC. This translates into CASSLRGYEQYF.

V usage is TRBV6-6 and J usage is TRBJ2-7; 11 bases match TRBD2. Germline V lookup: CDR1 MNHNY, CDR2 SVGAGI (reference sequence). The CDR3 is made up of 12 amino acids. The J segment lost 10 bases and the V segment lost 4 bases, leaving 3 bases of the junction unmatched. The CDR3 bases are TGTGCCAGCAGTTCAGGACTAGCGGGTCAGTACTTC. This gives the protein CASSSGLAGQYF.

This clone was recorded once. This chain joins TRBV5-1 and TRBJ2-5; possible D gene TRBD1, 5 bases. The CDR3 loop spans 14 amino acids. With 3 bases removed from V and 6 bases from J, the gap between germline ends came to 15 bases. CDR1 is SGHRS, CDR2 YFSETQ, per germline. The CDR3 loop is CASSSGRAAQTQYF. The CDR3 region has the DNA TGCGCCAGCAGCTCGGGCAGGGCCGCTCAGACCCAGTACTTC.

This clone is a singleton in its sample. The sample contains more than one DNA sequence encoding this CDR3. The V call is TRBV5-1, the J call TRBJ2-3, with a possible D match to TRBD1 (5 bases). This CDR3 has 14 amino acids. Germline V gene data show CDR1 as SGHRS and CDR2 as YFSETQ. V was cut by 4 bases and J by 0 bases, with 9 bases left in between. Written as DNA, the CDR3 is TGCGCCAGCAGCGGGGCGACTAGCACAGATACGCAGTATTTT. Protein sequence: CASSGATSTDTQYF.

The chain joins TRBV21-1 to TRBJ2-7; the D call of TRBD1 is as the table states it, not checked on the DNA. TRBV21-1 is marked as a pseudogene. The CDR3 sequence is 16 residues long. CDR3 nucleotide sequence: TGTGCCAGCAGCAAAATCCGACAGGGGGCTTCCTACGAGCAGTACTTC. As protein: CASSKIRQGASYEQYF.

The rearrangement links TRBV5-1 to TRBJ2-5; D is perhaps TRBD1 (5 bases). Germline CDR1 SGHRS, CDR2 YFSETQ. This CDR3 is built from 13 residues. V gave up 2 bases and J gave up 1 base, with 6 bases separating them. DNA for the CDR3: TGCGCCAGCAGCTTTAGGGGCCAAGAGACCCAGTACTTC. Translation gives CASSFRGQETQYF.

V gene TRBV5-1 combines with J gene TRBJ2-5; 13 bases align to TRBD2. Germline assignment: CDR1 SGHRS and CDR2 YFSETQ. The V segment lost 3 bases and the J segment 1 base; nucleotides outside the gene matches: 18. This CDR3 is 21 amino acids long. The CDR3 loop is CASSWGVVVLGLAGPQETQYF. DNA of the CDR3: TGCGCCAGCAGCTGGGGAGTTGTGGTCCTGGGACTAGCGGGGCCCCAAGAGACCCAGTACTTC.

The chain links TRBV1 to TRBJ2-4; the table's TRBD2 call for D was not verified on the DNA. TRBV1 constitutes a pseudogene. The CDR3 loop spans 16 amino acids. The CDR3 protein is CTSSQGERLAKNIQYF. CDR3 DNA: TGCACCAGCAGCCAAGGTGAACGACTAGCCAAAAACATTCAGTACTTC.